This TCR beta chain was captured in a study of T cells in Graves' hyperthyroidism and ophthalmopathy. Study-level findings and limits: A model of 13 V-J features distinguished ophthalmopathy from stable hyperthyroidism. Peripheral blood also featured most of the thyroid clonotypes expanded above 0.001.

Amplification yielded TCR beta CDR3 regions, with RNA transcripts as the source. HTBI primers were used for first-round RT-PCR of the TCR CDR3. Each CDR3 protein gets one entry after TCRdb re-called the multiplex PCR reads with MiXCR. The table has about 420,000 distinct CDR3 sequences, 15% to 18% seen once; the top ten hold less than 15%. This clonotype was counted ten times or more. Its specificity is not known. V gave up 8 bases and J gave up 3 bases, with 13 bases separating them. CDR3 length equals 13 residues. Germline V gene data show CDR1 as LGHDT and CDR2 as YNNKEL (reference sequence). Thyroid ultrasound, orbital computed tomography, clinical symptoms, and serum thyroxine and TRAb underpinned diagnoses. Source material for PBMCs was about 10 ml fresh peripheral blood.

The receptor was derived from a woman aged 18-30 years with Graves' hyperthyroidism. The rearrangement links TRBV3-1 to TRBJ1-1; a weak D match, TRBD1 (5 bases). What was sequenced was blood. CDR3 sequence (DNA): TGTGCCAGCGGGGCAGGCGGGGACACTGAAGCTTTCTTT. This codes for CASGAGGDTEAFF.